This T cell receptor (beta chain) derives from a study of shared clonotypes between healthy human individuals. Study-level points and caveats: Larger estimated richness was generally seen in naive subsets than in memory subsets.

About this clone itself: Its antigen is not known.

The V end was cut by 0 bases, the J end by 0 bases, with 13 bases between. The CDR3 consists of 17 residues. Germline V lookup: CDR1 LGHNA, CDR2 YNFKEQ. The naive CD8 population came from CD45RO-negative cells selected for CCR7, without terminally differentiated effector memory CD45RA+ cells. Within Nashville, Tennessee resided all donors, each a Caucasian adult. Each PCR replicate from the sorted subsets contained about 200 ng DNA, which is about 30,000 T cell genomes. Measured with immunoSEQ multiplex PCR; TCRdb has only the in-frame clones, and not every one. The table includes over 750,000 clones, about 96% detected once.

Source material: naive CD8+ T cells sorted from blood. The V gene is TRBV4-2, the J gene TRBJ2-3, with unresolved D. This receptor was identified in a man between 25 and 39 years old in good health. CDR3 nucleotide sequence: TGTGCCAGCAGCCAAGAATCTCGACTCGTTAGCACAGATACGCAGTATTTT. Translated, it gives CASSQESRLVSTDTQYF.